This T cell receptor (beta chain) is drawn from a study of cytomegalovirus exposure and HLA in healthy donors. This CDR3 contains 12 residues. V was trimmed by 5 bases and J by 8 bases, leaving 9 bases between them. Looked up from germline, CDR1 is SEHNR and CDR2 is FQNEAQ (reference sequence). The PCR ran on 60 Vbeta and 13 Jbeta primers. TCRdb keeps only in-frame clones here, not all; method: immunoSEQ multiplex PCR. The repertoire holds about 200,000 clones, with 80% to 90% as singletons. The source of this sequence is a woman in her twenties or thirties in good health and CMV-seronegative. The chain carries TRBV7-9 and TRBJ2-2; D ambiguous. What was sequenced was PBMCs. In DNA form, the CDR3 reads TGTGCCAGCAGCCCCATTGCGGGGGAGCTGTTTTTT. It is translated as CASSPIAGELFF.